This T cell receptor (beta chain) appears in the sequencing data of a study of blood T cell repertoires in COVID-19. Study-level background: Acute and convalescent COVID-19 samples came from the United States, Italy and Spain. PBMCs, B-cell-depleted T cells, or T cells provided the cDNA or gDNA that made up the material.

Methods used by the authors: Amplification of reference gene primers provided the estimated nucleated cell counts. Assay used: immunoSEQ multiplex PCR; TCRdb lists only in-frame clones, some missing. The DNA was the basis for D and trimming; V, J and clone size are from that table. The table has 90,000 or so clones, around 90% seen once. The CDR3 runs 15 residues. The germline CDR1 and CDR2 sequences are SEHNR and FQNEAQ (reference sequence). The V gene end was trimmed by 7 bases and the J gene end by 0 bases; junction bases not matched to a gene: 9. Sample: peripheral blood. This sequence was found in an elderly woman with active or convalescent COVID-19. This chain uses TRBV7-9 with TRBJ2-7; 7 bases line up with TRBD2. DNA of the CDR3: TGTGCCAGCACCCTCGGCGGGGGTTACTCCTACGAGCAGTACTTC. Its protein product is CASTLGGGYSYEQYF.